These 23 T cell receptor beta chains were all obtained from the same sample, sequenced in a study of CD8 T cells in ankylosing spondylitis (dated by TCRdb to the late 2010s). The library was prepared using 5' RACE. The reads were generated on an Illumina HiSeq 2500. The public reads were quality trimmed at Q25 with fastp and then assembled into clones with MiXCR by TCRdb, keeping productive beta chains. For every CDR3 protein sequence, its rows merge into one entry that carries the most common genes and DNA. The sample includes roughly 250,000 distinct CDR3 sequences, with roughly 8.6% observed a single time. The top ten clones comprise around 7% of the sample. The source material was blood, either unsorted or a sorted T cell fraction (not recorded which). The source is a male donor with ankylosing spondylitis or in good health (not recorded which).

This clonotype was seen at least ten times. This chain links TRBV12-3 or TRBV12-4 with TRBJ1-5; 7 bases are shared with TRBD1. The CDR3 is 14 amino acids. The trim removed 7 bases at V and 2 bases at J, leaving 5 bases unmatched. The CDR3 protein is CASNPDRGNQPQHF. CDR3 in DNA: TGTGCCAGCAACCCCGACAGGGGCAATCAGCCCCAGCATTTT.

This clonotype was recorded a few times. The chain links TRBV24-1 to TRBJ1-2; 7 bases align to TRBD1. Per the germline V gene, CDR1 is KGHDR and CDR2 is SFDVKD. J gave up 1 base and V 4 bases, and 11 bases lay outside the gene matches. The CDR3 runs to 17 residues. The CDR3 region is CATSDTRDSSLNYGYTF. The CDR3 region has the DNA TGTGCCACCAGTGACACACGGGACAGCTCCCTTAACTATGGCTACACCTTC.

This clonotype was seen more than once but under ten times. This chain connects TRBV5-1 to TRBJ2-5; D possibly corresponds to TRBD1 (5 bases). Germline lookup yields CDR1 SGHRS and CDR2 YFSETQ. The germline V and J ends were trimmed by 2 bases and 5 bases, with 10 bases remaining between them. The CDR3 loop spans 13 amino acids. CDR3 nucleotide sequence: TGCGCCAGCAGCTTACAGGCCGGGGAGACCCAGTACTTC. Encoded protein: CASSLQAGETQYF.

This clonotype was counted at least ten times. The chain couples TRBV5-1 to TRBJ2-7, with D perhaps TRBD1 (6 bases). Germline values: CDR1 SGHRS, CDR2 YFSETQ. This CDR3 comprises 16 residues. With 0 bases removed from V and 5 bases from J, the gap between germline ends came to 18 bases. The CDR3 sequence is CASSLERQEIAHEQYF. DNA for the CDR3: TGCGCCAGCAGCTTGGAGAGACAGGAAATCGCCCACGAGCAGTACTTC.

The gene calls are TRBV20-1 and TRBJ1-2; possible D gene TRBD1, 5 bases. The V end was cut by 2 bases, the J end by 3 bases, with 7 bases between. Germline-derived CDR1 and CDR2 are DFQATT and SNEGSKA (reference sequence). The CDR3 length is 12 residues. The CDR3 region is CSARQGDYGYTF. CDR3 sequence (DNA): TGCAGTGCTAGACAGGGTGACTATGGCTACACCTTC.

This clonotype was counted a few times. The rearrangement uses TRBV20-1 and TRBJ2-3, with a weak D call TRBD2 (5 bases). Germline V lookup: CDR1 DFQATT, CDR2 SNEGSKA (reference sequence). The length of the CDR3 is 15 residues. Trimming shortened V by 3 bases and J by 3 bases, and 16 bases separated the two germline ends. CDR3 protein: CSASPSEAVTDTQYF. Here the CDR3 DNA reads TGCAGTGCTAGCCCCTCCGAAGCGGTGACAGATACGCAGTATTTT.

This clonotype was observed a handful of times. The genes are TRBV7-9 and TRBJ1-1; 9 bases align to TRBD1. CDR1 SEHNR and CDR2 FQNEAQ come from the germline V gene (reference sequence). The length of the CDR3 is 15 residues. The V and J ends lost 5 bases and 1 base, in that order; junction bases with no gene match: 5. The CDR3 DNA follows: TGTGCCAGCAGCCCCTGGACAGGGGAGAACACTGAAGCTTTCTTT. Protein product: CASSPWTGENTEAFF.

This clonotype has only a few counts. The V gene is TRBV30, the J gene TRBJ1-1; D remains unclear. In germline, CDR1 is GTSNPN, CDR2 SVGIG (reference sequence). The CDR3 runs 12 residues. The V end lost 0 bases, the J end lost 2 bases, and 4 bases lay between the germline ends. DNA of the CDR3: TGTGCCTGGAGTGTACACAACACTGAAGCTTTCTTT. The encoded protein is CAWSVHNTEAFF.

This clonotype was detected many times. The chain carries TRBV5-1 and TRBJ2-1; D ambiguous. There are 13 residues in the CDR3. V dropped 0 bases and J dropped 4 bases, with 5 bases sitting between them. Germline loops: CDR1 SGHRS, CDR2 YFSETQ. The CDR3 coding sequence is TGCGCCAGCAGCTTGGTCCCGTACAATGAGCAGTTCTTC. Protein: CASSLVPYNEQFF.

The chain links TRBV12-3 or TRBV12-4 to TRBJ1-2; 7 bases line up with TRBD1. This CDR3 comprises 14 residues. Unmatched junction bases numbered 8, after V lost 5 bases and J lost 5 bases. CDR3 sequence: CASSTTGTSYGYTF. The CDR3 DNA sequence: TGTGCCAGCAGTACGACAGGGACGAGTTATGGCTACACCTTC.

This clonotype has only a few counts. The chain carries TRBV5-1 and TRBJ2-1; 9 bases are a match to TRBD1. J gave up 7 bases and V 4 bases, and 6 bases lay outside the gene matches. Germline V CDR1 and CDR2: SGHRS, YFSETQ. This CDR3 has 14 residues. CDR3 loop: CASSAGQGGNEQFF. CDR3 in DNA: TGCGCCAGCAGCGCGGGACAGGGCGGGAATGAGCAGTTCTTC.

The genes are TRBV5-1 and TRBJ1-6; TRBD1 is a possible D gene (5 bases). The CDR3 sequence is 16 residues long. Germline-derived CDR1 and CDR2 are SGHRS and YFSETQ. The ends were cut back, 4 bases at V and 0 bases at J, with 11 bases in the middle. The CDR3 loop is CASSQDGTSYNSPLHF. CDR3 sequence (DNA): TGCGCCAGCAGCCAAGACGGGACCTCCTATAATTCACCCCTCCACTTT.

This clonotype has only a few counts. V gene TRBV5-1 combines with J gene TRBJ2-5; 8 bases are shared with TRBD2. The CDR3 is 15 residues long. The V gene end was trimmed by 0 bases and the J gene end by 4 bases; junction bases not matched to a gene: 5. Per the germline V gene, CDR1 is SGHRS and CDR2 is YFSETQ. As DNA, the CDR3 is TGCGCCAGCAGCTTGGAGGGCCTAGCGGGAGAGACCCAGTACTTC. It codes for CASSLEGLAGETQYF.

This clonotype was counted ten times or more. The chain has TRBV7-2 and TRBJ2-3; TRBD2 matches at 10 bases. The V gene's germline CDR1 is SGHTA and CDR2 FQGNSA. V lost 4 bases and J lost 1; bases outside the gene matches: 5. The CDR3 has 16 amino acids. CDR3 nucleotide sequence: TGTGCCAGCAGCTCGGGACTAGCGCGAGGCACAGATACGCAGTATTTT. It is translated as CASSSGLARGTDTQYF.

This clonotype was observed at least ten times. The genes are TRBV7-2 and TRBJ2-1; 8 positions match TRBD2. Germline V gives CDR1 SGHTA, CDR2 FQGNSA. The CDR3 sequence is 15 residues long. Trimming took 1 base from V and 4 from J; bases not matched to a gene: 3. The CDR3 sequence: CASSLGLAQYNEQFF. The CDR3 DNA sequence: TGTGCCAGCAGCTTAGGACTAGCGCAGTACAATGAGCAGTTCTTC.

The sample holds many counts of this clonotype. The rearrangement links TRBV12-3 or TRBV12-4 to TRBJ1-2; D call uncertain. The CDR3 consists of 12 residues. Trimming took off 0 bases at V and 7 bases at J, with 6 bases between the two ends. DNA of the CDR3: TGTGCCAGCAGTTTAGCGGGTGTTGGCTACACCTTC. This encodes CASSLAGVGYTF.

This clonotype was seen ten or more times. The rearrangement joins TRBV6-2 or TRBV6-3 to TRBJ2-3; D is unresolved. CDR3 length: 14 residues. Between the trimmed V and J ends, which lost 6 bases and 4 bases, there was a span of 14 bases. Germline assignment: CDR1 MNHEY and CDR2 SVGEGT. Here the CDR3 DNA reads TGTGCCAGCAGCTCTCGGGTAGCAGCAGATACGCAGTATTTT. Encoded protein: CASSSRVAADTQYF.

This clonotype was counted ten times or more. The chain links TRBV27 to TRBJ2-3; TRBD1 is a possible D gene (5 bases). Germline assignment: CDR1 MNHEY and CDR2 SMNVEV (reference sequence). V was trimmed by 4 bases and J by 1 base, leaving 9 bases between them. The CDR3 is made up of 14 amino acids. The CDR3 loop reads CASSSWGGTDTQYF. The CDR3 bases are TGTGCCAGCAGTTCCTGGGGCGGCACAGATACGCAGTATTTT.

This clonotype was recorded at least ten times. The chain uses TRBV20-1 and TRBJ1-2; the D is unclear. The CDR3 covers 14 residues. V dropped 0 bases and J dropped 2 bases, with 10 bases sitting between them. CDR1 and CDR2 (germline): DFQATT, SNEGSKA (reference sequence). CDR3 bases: TGCAGTGCTAGAGATCGTGGGGTAAACTATGGCTACACCTTC. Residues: CSARDRGVNYGYTF.

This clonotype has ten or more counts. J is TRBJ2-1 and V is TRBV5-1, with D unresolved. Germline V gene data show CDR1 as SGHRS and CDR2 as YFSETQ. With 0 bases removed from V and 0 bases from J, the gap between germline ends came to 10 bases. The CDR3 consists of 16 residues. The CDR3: CASSLDPASSYNEQFF. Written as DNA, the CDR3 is TGCGCCAGCAGCTTGGATCCTGCCAGCTCCTACAATGAGCAGTTCTTC.

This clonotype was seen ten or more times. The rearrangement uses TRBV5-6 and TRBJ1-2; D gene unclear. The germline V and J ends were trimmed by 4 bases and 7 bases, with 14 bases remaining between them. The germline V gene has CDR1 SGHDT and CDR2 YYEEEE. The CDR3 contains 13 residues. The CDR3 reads CASSLGSGSGYTF. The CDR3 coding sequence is TGTGCCAGCAGCCTGGGGTCAGGTTCTGGCTACACCTTC.

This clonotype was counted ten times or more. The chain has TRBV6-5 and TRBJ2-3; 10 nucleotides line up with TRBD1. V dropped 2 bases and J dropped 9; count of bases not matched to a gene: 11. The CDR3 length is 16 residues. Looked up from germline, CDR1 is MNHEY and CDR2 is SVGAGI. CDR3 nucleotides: TGTGCCAGCAGTTACGCTACCGGGACAGGGGTTTCCACGCAGTATTTT. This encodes CASSYATGTGVSTQYF.

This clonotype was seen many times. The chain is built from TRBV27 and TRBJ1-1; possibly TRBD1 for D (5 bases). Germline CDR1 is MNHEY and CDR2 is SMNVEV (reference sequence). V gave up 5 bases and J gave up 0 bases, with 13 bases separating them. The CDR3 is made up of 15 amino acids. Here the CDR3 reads CASSLLGTVNTEAFF. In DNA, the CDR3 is TGTGCCAGCAGTCTACTCGGGACCGTGAACACTGAAGCTTTCTTT.